The T cell receptor (beta chain) under discussion was sequenced for a study of T-cell memory formation after mild COVID-19. Study-level findings and limits: Whereas later expanders leaned CD4+, clones contracting day 15 to 85 showed a balanced CD4/CD8 makeup.

Points on this clonotype: Its antigen is still unknown.

Each CDR3 protein is one row after TCRdb ran MiXCR on the 5' RACE reads. The sample shows roughly 110,000 distinct CDR3 sequences, about an eighth of them seen only once. This CDR3 is built from 15 residues. Trimming removed 0 bases from V and 4 bases from J, with 16 bases in between. CDR1 DFQATT and CDR2 SNEGSKA come from the germline V gene (reference sequence). This clonotype originated in an adult woman who had mild COVID-19 (a few samples of this study predate the infection). Cell type and time point are not known. Sample: PBMCs or a T cell subset sorted from them (not recorded which). The chain is built from TRBV20-1 and TRBJ2-7, with D maybe TRBD1 (6 bases). The CDR3 DNA reads as TGCAGTGCTAGAGATGCAGACAGGCCTACTTACGAGCAGTACTTC. It specifies CSARDADRPTYEQYF.